The source of this T cell receptor (beta chain) is a study of T cells in Graves' hyperthyroidism and ophthalmopathy. This clonotype was observed at least ten times. Its antigen remains unidentified. What was amplified from RNA transcripts were TCR beta CDR3 regions. TCR CDR3 underwent first-round RT-PCR with the HTBI primer set. One entry per CDR3 protein, called by TCRdb with MiXCR from the multiplex PCR reads. The sample shows around 690,000 distinct CDR3 sequences, about 18% of them seen only once. V was clipped by 2 bases and J by 5 bases, with 10 bases between them. Germline assignment: CDR1 GTSNPN and CDR2 SVGIG (reference sequence). CDR3 length: 13 amino acids. Points from the study as a whole: Most thyroid-expanded clonotypes above 0.001 were also found in blood.

The specimen was blood. The clonotype originates from a man aged 50 to 60 with Graves' hyperthyroidism. The J gene is TRBJ1-5, the V gene TRBV30, with D unclear. This CDR3 reads CAWSIGWDQPQHF. For the CDR3, the DNA is TGTGCCTGGAGTATCGGGTGGGATCAGCCCCAGCATTTT.